One and the same sample provided the 3 T cell receptor beta chains below, sequenced in a study of T cell repertoires in cytomegalovirus infection. The antigens for these receptors are not known. TCRdb called the reads again in MiXCR, with one record for every CDR3 protein. Among 57,000 or so distinct CDR3 sequences listed, roughly a third were seen once. The sequenced material came from PBMCs, sequenced either directly or after in vitro stimulation (not recorded which). Source of these receptors: a human donor in good health (CMV status not recorded). Some clones in this sample may be carry-over from other donors' samples.

This clonotype appeared a few times. The chain has TRBV7-8 and TRBJ2-2; D might be TRBD1 or TRBD2, each matching 5 bases. This CDR3 contains 15 residues. The ends were cut back, 4 bases at V and 6 bases at J, with 15 bases in the middle. CDR1 is SGHVS, CDR2 FQNEAQ, per germline. This CDR3 is CASSSLAGYPGELFF. For the CDR3, the DNA is TGTGCCAGCAGCTCCCTAGCAGGGTATCCCGGGGAGCTGTTTTTT.

The genes are TRBV9 and TRBJ1-2; unclear D gene. The V end was cut by 0 bases, the J end by 2 bases, with 5 bases between. The CDR3 extends over 13 amino acids. Germline-derived CDR1 and CDR2 are SGDLS and YYNGEE. Here the CDR3 DNA reads TGTGCCAGCAGCGTAGTACAGAACTATGGCTACACCTTC. Its protein is CASSVVQNYGYTF.

The rearrangement joins TRBV18 to TRBJ2-7, with TRBD2 matching over 12 bases. The CDR3 runs 18 residues. The germline V gene encodes CDR1 KGHSH and CDR2 LQKENI. V shed 3 bases, J shed 0 bases, and the junction held 9 bases outside the gene matches. CDR3 amino acids: CASSPGTSGPKSSYEQYF. The CDR3, as DNA: TGTGCCAGCTCACCGGGGACTAGCGGGCCGAAAAGCTCCTACGAGCAGTACTTC. The full variable domain, its missing parts supplied by reference TRBV18 and TRBJ2-7, is NAGVMQNPRHLVRRRGQEARLRCSPMKGHSHVYWYRQLPEEGLKFMVYLQKENIIDESGMPKERFSAEFPKEGPSILRIQQVVRGDSAAYFCASSPGTSGPKSSYEQYFGPGTRLTVT.